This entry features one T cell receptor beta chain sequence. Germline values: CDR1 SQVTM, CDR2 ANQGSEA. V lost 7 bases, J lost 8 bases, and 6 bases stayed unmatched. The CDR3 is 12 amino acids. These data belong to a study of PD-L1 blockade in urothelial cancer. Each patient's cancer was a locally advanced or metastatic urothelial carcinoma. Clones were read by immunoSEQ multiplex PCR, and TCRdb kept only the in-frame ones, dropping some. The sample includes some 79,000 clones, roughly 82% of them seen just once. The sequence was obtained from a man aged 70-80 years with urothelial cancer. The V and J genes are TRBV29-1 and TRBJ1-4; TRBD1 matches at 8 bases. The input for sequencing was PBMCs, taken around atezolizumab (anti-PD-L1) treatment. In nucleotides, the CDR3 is TGCAGCGGACAGGGGAGAGGGGAAAAACTGTTTTTT. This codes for CSGQGRGEKLFF.